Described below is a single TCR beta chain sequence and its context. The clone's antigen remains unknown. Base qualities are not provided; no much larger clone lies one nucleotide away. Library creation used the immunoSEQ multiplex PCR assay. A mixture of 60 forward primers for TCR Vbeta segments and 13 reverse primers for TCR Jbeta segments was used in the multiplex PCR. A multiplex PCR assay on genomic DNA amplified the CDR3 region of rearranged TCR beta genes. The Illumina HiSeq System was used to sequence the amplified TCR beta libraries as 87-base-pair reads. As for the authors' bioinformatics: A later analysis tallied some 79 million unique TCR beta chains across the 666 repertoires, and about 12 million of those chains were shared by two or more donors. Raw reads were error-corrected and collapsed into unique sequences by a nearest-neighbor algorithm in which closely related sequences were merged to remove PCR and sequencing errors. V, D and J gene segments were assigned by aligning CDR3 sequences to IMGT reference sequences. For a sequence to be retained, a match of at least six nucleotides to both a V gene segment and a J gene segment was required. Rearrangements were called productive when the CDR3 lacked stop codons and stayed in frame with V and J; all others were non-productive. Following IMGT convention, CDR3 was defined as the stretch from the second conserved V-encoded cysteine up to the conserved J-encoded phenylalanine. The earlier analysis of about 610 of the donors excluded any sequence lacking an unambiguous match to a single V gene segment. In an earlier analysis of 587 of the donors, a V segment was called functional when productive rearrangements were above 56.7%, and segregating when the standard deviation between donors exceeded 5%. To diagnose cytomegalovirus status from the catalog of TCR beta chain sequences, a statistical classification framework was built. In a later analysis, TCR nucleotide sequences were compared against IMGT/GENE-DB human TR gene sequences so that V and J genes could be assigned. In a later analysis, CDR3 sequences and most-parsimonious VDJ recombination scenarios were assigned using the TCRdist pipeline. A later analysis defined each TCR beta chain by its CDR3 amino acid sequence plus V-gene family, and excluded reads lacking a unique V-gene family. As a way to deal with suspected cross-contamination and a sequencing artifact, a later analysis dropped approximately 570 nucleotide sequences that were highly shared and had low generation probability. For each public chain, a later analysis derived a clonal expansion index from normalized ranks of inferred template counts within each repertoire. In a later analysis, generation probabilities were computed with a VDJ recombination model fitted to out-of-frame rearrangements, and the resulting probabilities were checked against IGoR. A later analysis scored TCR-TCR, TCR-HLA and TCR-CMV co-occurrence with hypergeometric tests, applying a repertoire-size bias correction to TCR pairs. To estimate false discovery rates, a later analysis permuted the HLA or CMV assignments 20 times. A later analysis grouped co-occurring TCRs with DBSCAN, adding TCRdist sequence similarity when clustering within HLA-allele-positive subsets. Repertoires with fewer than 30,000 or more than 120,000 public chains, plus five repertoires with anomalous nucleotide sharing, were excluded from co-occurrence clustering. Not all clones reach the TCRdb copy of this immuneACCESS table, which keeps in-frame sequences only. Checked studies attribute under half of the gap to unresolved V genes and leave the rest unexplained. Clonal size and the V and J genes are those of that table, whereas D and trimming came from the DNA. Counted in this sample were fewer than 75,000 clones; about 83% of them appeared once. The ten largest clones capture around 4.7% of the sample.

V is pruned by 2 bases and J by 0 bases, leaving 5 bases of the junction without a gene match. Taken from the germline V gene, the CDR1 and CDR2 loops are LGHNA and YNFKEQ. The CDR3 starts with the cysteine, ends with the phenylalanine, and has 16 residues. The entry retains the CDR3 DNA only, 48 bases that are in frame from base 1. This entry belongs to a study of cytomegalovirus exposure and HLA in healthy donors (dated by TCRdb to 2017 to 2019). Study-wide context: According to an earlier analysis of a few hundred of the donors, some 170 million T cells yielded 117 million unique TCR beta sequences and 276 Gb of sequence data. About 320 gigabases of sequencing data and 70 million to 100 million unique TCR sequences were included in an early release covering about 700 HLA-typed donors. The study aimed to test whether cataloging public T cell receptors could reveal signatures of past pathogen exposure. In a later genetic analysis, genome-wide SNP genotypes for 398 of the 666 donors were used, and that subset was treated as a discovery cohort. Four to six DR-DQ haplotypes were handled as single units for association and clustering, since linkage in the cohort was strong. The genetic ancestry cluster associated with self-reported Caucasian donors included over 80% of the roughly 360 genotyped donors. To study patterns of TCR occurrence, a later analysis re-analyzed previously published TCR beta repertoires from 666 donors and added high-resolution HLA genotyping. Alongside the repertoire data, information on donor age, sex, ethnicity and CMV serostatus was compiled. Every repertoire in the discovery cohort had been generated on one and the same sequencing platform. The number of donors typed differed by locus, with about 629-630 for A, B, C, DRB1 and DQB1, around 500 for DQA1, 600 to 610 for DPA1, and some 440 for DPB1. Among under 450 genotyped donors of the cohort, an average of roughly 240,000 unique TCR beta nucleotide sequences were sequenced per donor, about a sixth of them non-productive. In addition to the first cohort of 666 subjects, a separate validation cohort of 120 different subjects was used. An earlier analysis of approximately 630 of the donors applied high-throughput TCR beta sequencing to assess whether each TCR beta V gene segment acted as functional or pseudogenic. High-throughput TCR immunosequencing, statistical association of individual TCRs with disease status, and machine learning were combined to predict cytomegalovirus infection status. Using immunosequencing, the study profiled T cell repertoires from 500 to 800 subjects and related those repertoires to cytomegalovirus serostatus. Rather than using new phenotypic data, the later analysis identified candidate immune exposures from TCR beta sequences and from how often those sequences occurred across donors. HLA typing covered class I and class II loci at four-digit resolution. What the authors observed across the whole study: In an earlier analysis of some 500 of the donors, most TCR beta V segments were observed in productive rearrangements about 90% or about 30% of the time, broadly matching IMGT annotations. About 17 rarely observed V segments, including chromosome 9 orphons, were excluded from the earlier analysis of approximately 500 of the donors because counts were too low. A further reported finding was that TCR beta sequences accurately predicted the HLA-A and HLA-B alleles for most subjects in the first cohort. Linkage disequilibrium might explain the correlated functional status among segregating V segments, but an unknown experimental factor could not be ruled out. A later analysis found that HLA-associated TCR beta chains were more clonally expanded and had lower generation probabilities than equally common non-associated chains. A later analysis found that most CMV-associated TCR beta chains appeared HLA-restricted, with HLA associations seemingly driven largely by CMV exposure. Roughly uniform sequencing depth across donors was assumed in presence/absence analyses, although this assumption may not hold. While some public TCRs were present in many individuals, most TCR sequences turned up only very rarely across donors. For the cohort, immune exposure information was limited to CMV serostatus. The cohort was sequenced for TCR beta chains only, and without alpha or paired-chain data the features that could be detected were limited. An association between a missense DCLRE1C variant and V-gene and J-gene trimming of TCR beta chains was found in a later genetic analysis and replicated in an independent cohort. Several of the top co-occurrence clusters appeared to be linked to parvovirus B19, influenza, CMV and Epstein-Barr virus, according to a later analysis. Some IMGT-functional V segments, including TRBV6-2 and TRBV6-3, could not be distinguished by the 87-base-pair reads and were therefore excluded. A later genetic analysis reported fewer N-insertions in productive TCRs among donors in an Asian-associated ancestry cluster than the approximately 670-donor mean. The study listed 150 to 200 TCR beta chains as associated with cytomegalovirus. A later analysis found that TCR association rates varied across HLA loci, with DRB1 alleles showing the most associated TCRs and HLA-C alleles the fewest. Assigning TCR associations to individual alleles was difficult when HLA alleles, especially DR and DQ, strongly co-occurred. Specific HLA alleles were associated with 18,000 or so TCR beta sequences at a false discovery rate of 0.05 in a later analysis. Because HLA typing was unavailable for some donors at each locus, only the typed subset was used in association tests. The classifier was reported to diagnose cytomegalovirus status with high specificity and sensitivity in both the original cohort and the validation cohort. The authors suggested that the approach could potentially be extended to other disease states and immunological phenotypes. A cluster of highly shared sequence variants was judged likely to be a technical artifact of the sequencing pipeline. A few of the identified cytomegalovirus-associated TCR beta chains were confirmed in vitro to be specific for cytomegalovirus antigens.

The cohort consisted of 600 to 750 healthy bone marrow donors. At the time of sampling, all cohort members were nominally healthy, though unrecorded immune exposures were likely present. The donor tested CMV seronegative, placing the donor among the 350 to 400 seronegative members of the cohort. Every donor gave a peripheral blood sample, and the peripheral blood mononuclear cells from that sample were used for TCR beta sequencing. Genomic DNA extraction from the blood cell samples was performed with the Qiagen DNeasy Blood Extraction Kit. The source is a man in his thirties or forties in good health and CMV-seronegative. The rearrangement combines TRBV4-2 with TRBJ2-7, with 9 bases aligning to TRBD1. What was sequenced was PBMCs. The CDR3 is CASSQTGTGSSYEQYF. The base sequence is TGTGCCAGCAGCCAAACTGGGACAGGGAGCTCCTACGAGCAGTACTTC.